The 11 T cell receptor beta chains given below trace back to one sample, sequenced in a study of molecular identifiers for immune sequencing clone quantification. TCRdb used MiXCR to reprocess the PCR reads, holding one entry per CDR3 protein. This table has more than 85,000 distinct CDR3 sequences, over 30% appearing once. Sequencing input: naive CD8+ T cells from blood, with Jurkat cell RNA spiked in. Subset: FACS-sorted CD8+CD4-CCR7+CD45RA+ naive T cells. Receptor source: a human donor in good health. Some libraries in this study had Jurkat cell RNA spiked in.

V is TRBV28 and J is TRBJ1-6, with 7 bases fitting TRBD1. CDR1 is MDHEN, CDR2 SYDVKM, per germline. V trimming: 6 bases; J trimming: 4 bases; junction bases outside the gene matches: 6. The CDR3 is 15 residues long. CDR3 in amino acids: CASREQGIYNSPLHF. CDR3 in DNA: TGTGCCAGCAGGGAACAGGGGATTTATAATTCACCCCTCCACTTT. Together with reference TRBV28 and TRBJ1-6, the CDR3 gives the full variable domain: DVKVTQSSRYLVKRTGEKVFLECVQDMDHENMFWYRQDPGLGLRLIYFSYDVKMKEKGDIPEGYSVSREKKERFSLILESASTNQTSMYLCASREQGIYNSPLHFGNGTRLTVT.

The genes are TRBV6-5 and TRBJ2-7; the match to TRBD2 covers 11 bases. This CDR3 region has 16 residues. The germline gives CDR1 MNHEY, CDR2 SVGAGI. The V and J ends lost 0 bases and 2 bases, in that order; junction bases with no gene match: 3. The CDR3 protein is CASSYSGTSGTYEQYF. The CDR3, as DNA: TGTGCCAGCAGTTACTCCGGGACTAGCGGTACCTACGAGCAGTACTTC.

V and J are TRBV4-3 and TRBJ2-7; 9 bases are a match to TRBD2. Germline CDR1 is LGHNA and CDR2 is YSLEER. The CDR3 length is 15 residues. The junction had 5 bases not matched to a gene; V was cut back by 0 bases and J by 5 bases. This CDR3 is CASSQELQRGDEQYF. The CDR3 DNA sequence: TGCGCCAGCAGCCAAGAGTTGCAGCGGGGGGACGAGCAGTACTTC.

Concerning this clonotype: Given a much more abundant clone one base away, this may be a read error. V gene TRBV14 combines with J gene TRBJ2-2; a possible D gene is TRBD1 (5 bases). Trimming shortened V by 8 bases and J by 7 bases, and 20 bases separated the two germline ends. This CDR3 is built from 15 residues. Germline V lookup: CDR1 SGHDN, CDR2 FVKESK. CDR3 amino acids: CASSFLAGRVGELFF. CDR3 nucleotide sequence: TGTGCCAGCTCCTTTCTGGCAGGGCGCGTCGGGGAGCTGTTTTTT.

V gene TRBV6-5 combines with J gene TRBJ1-3; no definite D call. V was clipped by 0 bases and J by 4 bases, with 7 bases between them. This CDR3 has 14 amino acids. The V gene's germline CDR1 is MNHEY and CDR2 SVGAGI. The CDR3: CASSYSSRGNTIYF. In DNA, the CDR3 is TGTGCCAGCAGTTACTCGAGCAGGGGAAACACCATATATTTT.

A note on this clonotype: This could be a read error, since a much larger clone is one nucleotide away. The J gene is TRBJ2-3, the V gene TRBV7-6; weak D call: TRBD1 (5 bases). Matching the DNA end better, TRBJ1-5 makes the J call doubtful. CDR1 SGHVS and CDR2 FNYEAQ come from the germline V gene. The CDR3 extends over 14 amino acids. The CDR3 is CASSSSGTTDTQHF. The CDR3 DNA reads as TGTGCCAGCAGCTCTAGCGGGACCACAGATACGCAGCATTTT.

This clonotype was detected a few times. This sequence joins TRBV13 and TRBJ2-5; TRBD2 is a possible D gene (5 bases). V lost 5 bases and J 2 bases, leaving 18 bases between the germline ends. The germline V gene has CDR1 PRHDT and CDR2 FYEKMQ (reference sequence). This CDR3 region has 16 residues. In DNA form, the CDR3 reads TGTGCCAGCAGCCCTCAGGAGGTGGGTCATCAAGAGACCCAGTACTTC. Translated: CASSPQEVGHQETQYF.

This rearrangement joins TRBV19 to TRBJ2-7; the D gene is possibly TRBD1 (6 bases). The V end was cut by 7 bases, the J end by 7 bases, with 23 bases between. The CDR3 sequence is 15 residues long. CDR1 and CDR2 (germline): LNHDA, SQIVND (reference sequence). The CDR3 loop reads CASTPTLGQPVEQYF. CDR3 in DNA: TGTGCCAGTACCCCCACCCTGGGACAACCCGTTGAGCAGTACTTC.

V is TRBV7-2 and J is TRBJ2-6; the D gene could be TRBD1 or TRBD2 (5 bases each). CDR3 size: 16 residues. Germline-derived CDR1 and CDR2 are SGHTA and FQGNSA. Trimming pared 2 bases from V and 2 bases from J, leaving 10 bases between. The CDR3 DNA is TGTGCCAGCAGCTTATGGTGGGGACCTGGGGCCAACGTCCTGACTTTC. Translated: CASSLWWGPGANVLTF.

The V gene is TRBV12-3 or TRBV12-4, the J gene TRBJ2-1; 11 bases map to TRBD2. The CDR3 length is 15 residues. The trim removed 8 bases at V and 1 base at J, leaving 4 bases unmatched. CDR3: CASGGLAGSYNEQFF. For the CDR3, the DNA is TGTGCCAGCGGTGGACTAGCGGGTTCCTACAATGAGCAGTTCTTC.

This clonotype has ten or more counts. The chain combines TRBV12-3 or TRBV12-4 with TRBJ1-2; D is undetermined. Deletions cut 5 bases from V and 8 bases from J, with 9 bases between. The CDR3 consists of 11 residues. In DNA, the CDR3 is TGTGCCAGCAGTGGAGGTAGCGGCTACACCTTC. This codes for CASSGGSGYTF.